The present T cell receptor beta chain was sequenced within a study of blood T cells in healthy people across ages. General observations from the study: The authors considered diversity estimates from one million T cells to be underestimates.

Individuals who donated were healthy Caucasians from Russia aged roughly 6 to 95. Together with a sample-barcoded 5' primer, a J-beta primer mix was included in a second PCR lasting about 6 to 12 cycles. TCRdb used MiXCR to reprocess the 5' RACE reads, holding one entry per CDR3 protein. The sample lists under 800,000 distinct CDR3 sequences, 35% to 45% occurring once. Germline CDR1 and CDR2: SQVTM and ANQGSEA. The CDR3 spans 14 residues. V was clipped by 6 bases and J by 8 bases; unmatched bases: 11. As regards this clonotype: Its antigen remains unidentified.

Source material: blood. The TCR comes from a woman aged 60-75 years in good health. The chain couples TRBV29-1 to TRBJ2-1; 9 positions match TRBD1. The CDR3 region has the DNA TGCAGCGTAGTTGACAGGGGGAATTCCTATGAGCAGTTCTTC. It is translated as CSVVDRGNSYEQFF.